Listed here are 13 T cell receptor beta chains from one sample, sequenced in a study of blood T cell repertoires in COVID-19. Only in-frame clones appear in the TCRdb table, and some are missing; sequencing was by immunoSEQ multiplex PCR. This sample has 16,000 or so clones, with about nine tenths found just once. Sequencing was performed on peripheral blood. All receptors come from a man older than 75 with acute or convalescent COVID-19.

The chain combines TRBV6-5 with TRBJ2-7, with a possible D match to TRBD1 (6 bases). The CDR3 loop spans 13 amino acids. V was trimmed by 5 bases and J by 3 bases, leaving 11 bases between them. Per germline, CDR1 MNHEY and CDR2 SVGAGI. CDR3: CASSTEQGYEQYF. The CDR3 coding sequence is TGTGCCAGCAGTACTGAACAGGGCTACGAGCAGTACTTC.

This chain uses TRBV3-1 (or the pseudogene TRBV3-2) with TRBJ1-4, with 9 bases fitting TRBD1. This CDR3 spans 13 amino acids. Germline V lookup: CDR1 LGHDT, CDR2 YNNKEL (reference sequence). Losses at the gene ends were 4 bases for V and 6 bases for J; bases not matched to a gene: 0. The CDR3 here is CASSRQGDEKLFF. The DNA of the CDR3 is TGTGCCAGCAGCCGACAGGGGGATGAAAAACTGTTTTTT.

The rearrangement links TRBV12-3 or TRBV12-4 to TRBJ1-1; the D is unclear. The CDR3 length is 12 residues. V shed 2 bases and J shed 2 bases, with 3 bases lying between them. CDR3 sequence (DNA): TGTGCCAGCAGTTTACAAAACACTGAAGCTTTCTTT. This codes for CASSLQNTEAFF.

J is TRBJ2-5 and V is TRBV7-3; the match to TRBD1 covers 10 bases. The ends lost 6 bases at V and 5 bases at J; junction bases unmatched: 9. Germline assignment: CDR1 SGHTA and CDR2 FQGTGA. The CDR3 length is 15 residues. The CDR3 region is CASSSGTGVGETQYF. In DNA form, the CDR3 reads TGTGCCAGCAGTTCCGGGACAGGGGTAGGGGAGACCCAGTACTTC. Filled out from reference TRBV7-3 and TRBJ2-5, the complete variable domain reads GAGVSQTPSNKVTEKGKYVELRCDPISGHTALYWYRQSLGQGPEFLIYFQGTGAADDSGLPNDRFFAVRPEGSVSTLKIQRTERGDSAVYLCASSSGTGVGETQYFGPGTRLLVL.

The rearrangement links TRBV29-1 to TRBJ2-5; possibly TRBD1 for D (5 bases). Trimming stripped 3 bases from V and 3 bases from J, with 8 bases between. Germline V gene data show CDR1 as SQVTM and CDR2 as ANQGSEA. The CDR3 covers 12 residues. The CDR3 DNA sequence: TGCAGCGTTGACAGGGTGGAAGAGACCCAGTACTTC. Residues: CSVDRVEETQYF.

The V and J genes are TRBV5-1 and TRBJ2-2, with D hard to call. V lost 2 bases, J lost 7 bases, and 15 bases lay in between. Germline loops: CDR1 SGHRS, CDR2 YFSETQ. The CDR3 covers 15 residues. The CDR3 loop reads CASSFEGRVNGELFF. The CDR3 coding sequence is TGCGCCAGCAGCTTTGAAGGCCGGGTCAACGGGGAGCTGTTTTTT.

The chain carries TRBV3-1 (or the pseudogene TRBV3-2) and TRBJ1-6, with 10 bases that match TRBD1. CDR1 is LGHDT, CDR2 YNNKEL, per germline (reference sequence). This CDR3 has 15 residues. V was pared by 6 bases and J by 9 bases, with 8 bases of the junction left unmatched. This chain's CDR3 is CASREGTGVVSPLHF. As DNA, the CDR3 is TGTGCCAGCAGAGAAGGGACAGGGGTAGTTTCACCCCTCCACTTT.

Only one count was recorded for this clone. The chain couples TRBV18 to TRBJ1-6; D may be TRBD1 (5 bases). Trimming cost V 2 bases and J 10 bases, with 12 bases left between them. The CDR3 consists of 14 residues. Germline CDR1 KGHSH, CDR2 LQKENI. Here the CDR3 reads CASSPGAVESPLHF. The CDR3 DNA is TGTGCCAGCTCACCAGGGGCAGTAGAGTCACCCCTCCACTTT.

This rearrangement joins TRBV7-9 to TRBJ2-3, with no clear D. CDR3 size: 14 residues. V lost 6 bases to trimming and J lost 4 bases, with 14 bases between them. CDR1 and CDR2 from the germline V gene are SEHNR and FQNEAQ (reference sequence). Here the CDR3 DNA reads TGTGCCAGCAGTCGCGGCCTTGTGGCAGATACGCAGTATTTT. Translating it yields CASSRGLVADTQYF.

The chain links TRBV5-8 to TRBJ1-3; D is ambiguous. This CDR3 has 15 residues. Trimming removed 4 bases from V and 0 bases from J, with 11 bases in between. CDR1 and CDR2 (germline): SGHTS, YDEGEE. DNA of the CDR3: TGTGCCAGCAGCACTCGCCGATCCTCTGGAAACACCATATATTTT. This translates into CASSTRRSSGNTIYF.

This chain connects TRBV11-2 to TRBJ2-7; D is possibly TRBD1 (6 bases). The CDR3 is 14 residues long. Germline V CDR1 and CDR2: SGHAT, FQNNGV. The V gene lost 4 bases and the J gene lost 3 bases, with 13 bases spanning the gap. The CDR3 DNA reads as TGTGCCAGCAGCTCAGACGAACAGGGCTACGAGCAGTACTTC. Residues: CASSSDEQGYEQYF.

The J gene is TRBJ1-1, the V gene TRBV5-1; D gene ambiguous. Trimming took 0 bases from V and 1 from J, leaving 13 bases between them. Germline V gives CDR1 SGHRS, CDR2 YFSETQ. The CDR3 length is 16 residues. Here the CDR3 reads CASSLGHEIRNTEAFF. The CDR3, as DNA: TGCGCCAGCAGCTTGGGCCACGAGATAAGGAACACTGAAGCTTTCTTT.

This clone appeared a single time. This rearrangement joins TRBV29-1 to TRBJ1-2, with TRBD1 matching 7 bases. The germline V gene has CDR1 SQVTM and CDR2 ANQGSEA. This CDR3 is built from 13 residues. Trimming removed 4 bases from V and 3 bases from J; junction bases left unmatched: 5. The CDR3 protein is CSVVGGSYYGYTF. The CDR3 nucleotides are TGCAGCGTTGTAGGGGGCTCCTACTATGGCTACACCTTC.